A single TCR beta chain is shown here with its context. Participants had their cohort set by participant-reported clinical history. This entry belongs to a study of blood T cell repertoires in COVID-19. The germline V gene has CDR1 KGHSH and CDR2 LQKENI. This CDR3 has 13 amino acids. V was pared by 1 base and J by 5 bases, with 6 bases between. The repertoire was sequenced with immunoSEQ multiplex PCR; TCRdb's copy has only in-frame clones and lacks some. The sample includes about 250,000 clones, over 75% of them seen just once. The origin of this receptor is a man aged 40-49 years who had recovered from COVID-19. Sequenced material: PBMCs or T cells enriched from blood (not recorded which). The genes are TRBV18 and TRBJ1-5; D not certain. The CDR3 DNA reads as TGTGCCAGCTCACCACACTACCATCAGCCCCAGCATTTT. Translating gives CASSPHYHQPQHF.